This T cell receptor beta chain was documented in a study of shared clonotypes between healthy human individuals. Study-level information: Three men and a couple of women, aged 18 to 49, were donors.

Notes on the study in general: Shared clonotypes: 4.5% to 6% naive CD4, about 3.5% naive CD8, 2% to 2.5% memory CD4, 0.4% memory CD8.

The CDR3 consists of 14 residues. Germline V gene sequence: CDR1 MDHEN, CDR2 SYDVKM. J lost 10 bases, V lost 8 bases, and 9 bases had no gene match. In the case of this clone: Its antigen remains unknown.

Data came from immunoSEQ multiplex PCR; TCRdb stores just in-frame clones and leaves some out. The sample carries under 1,100,000 clones, about four fifths recorded once. The J gene is TRBJ2-1, the V gene TRBV28; 12 bases align to TRBD2. This receptor was obtained from a man aged 18 to 30 in good health. Some clones in this sample may be carry-over from other donors' samples. Specimen: memory CD4+ T cells from PBMCs. Subset: CD45RA-negative fraction. CDR3 sequence: CASLLAGGFSEQFF. The CDR3 DNA sequence: TGTGCCAGCCTTCTAGCGGGAGGGTTTTCGGAGCAGTTCTTC.